This TCR beta chain was sequenced in a study of blood T cell repertoires in COVID-19. Study-level background: Sources were T cells, B-cell-depleted T cells, or PBMCs; the material itself was cDNA or gDNA.

Participants were aged about 18 to 95 years, lived in under 25 US areas, and enrolled virtually. Grouping used clinical history reported by participants in a survey and questionnaire. Germline V lookup: CDR1 SGHVS, CDR2 FQNEAQ. V lost 2 bases to trimming and J lost 3 bases, with 16 bases between them. CDR3 length equals 16 residues. The authors' processing: Estimation of nucleated cell counts was performed using reference gene primer amplification. Profiling relied on immunoSEQ multiplex PCR, and the TCRdb table lists in-frame clones only, not all of them. That table furnishes V, J and clone size, whereas the DNA furnished D and trimming. The sample holds over 200,000 clones; less than 85% are singletons and the top ten take 15% to 20%.

The specimen sequenced was PBMCs or T cells enriched from blood (not recorded which). The origin of this receptor is a man in his forties who had recovered from COVID-19. This chain uses TRBV7-8 with TRBJ1-2; D might be TRBD1 (5 bases). CDR3 in amino acids: CASSLLGGAADYGYTF. The CDR3 DNA reads as TGTGCCAGCAGCTTATTAGGAGGGGCGGCTGACTATGGCTACACCTTC.